This T cell receptor (beta chain) was sequenced in a study of shared clonotypes between healthy human individuals. Overall study context: Donors had three CD4 naive, three CD4 memory, two CD8 naive and one CD8 memory plate apiece. Study-level points and caveats: Naive subsets usually exceeded memory subsets in estimated richness. Large depth notwithstanding, sorted-subset sequencing proved incomplete by rarefaction.

As for this clone: Its specificity is not known.

Naive CD8 cells were CD45RO-negative, positively selected for CCR7, excluding terminally differentiated effector memory CD45RA+ cells. Libraries were prepared by immunoSEQ multiplex PCR; TCRdb keeps only in-frame clonotypes and omits some of them. The sample contains millions of clones, about 93% of which appear only once. CDR1 is SQVTM and CDR2 is ANQGSEA in the germline V gene. The CDR3 runs 16 residues. The sequencing input was naive CD8+ T cells from PBMCs. The rearrangement joins TRBV29-1 to TRBJ2-5, with 8 bases aligning to TRBD1. The J call may be mistaken, given a closer DNA end match to TRBJ2-7. This clonotype was obtained from a young man in good health. Some clones in this sample may be carry-over from other donors' samples. The CDR3 coding sequence is TGCAGCGTCCTTAGCCCCCTTCGGACAGGGCGTCCCGAGCAGTACTTC. It codes for CSVLSPLRTGRPEQYF.